A single sample is the source of the 26 T cell receptor beta chains below, sequenced in a study of PD-1 blockade in classical Hodgkin lymphoma (TCRdb year 2020). Taken with the paper, the label for time point translates to: cycle 1 day 1 (C1D1), immediately before nivolumab initiation. Every trial patient had relapsed after autologous stem cell transplantation, and cohorts A, B and C differed in prior brentuximab vedotin exposure. Libraries were built with the immunoSEQ multiplex PCR assay. This immuneACCESS table, as held by TCRdb, lists in-frame sequences with V and J called but not all clones. Of the missing ones, under half trace to an unresolved V gene in checked studies; the others have no known cause. The sample data list tens of thousands of clones, and about 89% of these were observed just once. The ten largest clones add up to 20% to 25% of the sample. The sample consisted of peripheral blood mononuclear cells (PBMCs), taken at baseline. The receptors shown here come from a human donor with classical Hodgkin lymphoma.

The rearrangement uses TRBV7-2 and TRBJ1-3; 7 bases match TRBD1. V trimming: 5 bases; J trimming: 8 bases; junction bases outside the gene matches: 6. CDR1 SGHTA and CDR2 FQGNSA come from the germline V gene. The CDR3 covers 13 residues. The CDR3 sequence is CASSTDRADTIYF. CDR3 DNA sequence: TGTGCCAGCAGCACCGACAGGGCGGACACCATATATTTT. Combining the CDR3 with reference TRBV7-2 and TRBJ1-3 gives the whole variable domain GAGVSQSPSNKVTEKGKDVELRCDPISGHTALYWYRQSLGQGLEFLIYFQGNSAPDKSGLPSDRFSAERTGGSVSTLTIQRTQQEDSAVYLCASSTDRADTIYFGEGSWLTVV.

This chain uses TRBV6-6 with TRBJ2-7; tentatively, D is TRBD1 (5 bases). CDR1 is MNHNY and CDR2 is SVGAGI in the germline V gene (reference sequence). The V and J ends lost 2 bases and 4 bases respectively, with 15 bases between them. The CDR3 is 15 amino acids. In nucleotides, the CDR3 is TGTGCCAGCAGTTACGAACAGGTACTACAATACGAGCAGTACTTC. Translation: CASSYEQVLQYEQYF.

V usage is TRBV6-5 and J usage is TRBJ2-2, with 9 nucleotides matching TRBD2. J was trimmed by 4 bases and V by 8 bases; bases with no gene match: 8. Germline V CDR1 and CDR2: MNHEY, SVGAGI. This CDR3 has 15 amino acids. The CDR3 reads CASFGAGGGTGELFF. In DNA, the CDR3 is TGTGCCAGCTTCGGAGCGGGAGGCGGCACCGGGGAGCTGTTTTTT.

The rearrangement links TRBV11-2 to TRBJ1-2; the D gene is possibly TRBD1 (5 bases). Germline lookup yields CDR1 SGHAT and CDR2 FQNNGV. CDR3 length equals 13 residues. Trimming stripped 5 bases from V and 8 bases from J, with 15 bases between. The CDR3 nucleotides are TGTGCCAGCAGCGGGACTGGCCGGGAGGGCTACACCTTC. The encoded protein is CASSGTGREGYTF.

This clone has only one observation. The V and J genes are TRBV30 and TRBJ1-1; 7 bases agree with TRBD1. In germline, CDR1 is GTSNPN, CDR2 SVGIG (reference sequence). This CDR3 has 15 residues. V dropped 4 bases and J dropped 5; count of bases not matched to a gene: 13. For the CDR3, the DNA is TGTGCCTGGAACCTATCCATCAGGGGGGGGACTGAAGCTTTCTTT. As protein: CAWNLSIRGGTEAFF.

A few counts support this clone. Additional DNA sequences in this sample encode the identical CDR3. The chain employs TRBV18 and TRBJ1-4; 8 nucleotides align to TRBD1. Germline CDR1 and CDR2: KGHSH and LQKENI. V was pared by 2 bases and J by 1 base, with 3 bases of the junction left unmatched. This CDR3 region has 16 residues. CDR3 DNA: TGTGCCAGCTCACCAGGACAGGGTGGAACTAATGAAAAACTGTTTTTT. Its translation: CASSPGQGGTNEKLFF.

The chain links TRBV6-6 to TRBJ1-5; the match to TRBD1 covers 7 bases. Germline-derived CDR1 and CDR2 are MNHNY and SVGAGI (reference sequence). V shed 5 bases, J shed 6 bases, and the junction held 13 bases outside the gene matches. CDR3 length: 16 residues. This CDR3 is CASSGIRQGSSQPQHF. The CDR3 bases are TGTGCCAGCAGTGGAATAAGACAGGGAAGTAGTCAGCCCCAGCATTTT.

The rearrangement links TRBV6-5 to TRBJ1-5; D call uncertain. This CDR3 is built from 14 residues. Germline loops: CDR1 MNHEY, CDR2 SVGAGI. Trimming stripped 5 bases from V and 3 bases from J, with 11 bases between. The CDR3 loop is CASSNTGANQPQHF. The CDR3 DNA reads as TGTGCCAGCAGTAACACGGGAGCCAATCAGCCCCAGCATTTT.

J is TRBJ1-2 and V is TRBV9, with 8 nucleotides matching TRBD1. The CDR3 extends over 14 amino acids. In germline, CDR1 is SGDLS, CDR2 YYNGEE. V lost 0 bases and J lost 6; bases outside the gene matches: 4. The CDR3 DNA follows: TGTGCCAGCAGCGTAGGACAGGGGAAACATGGCTACACCTTC. It is translated as CASSVGQGKHGYTF.

The V call is TRBV2, the J call TRBJ2-7, with 8 bases aligning to TRBD1. CDR1 SNHLY and CDR2 FYNNEI come from the germline V gene. The CDR3 contains 21 residues. Trimming took 0 bases from V and 0 from J; bases not matched to a gene: 19. CDR3 protein: CASSEARGTGKSFYSSYEQYF. The CDR3 DNA sequence: TGTGCCAGCAGTGAAGCGCGCGGGACAGGAAAAAGCTTTTACAGCTCCTACGAGCAGTACTTC.

V usage is TRBV19 and J usage is TRBJ1-1; 7 bases are shared with TRBD1. V lost 3 bases to trimming and J lost 1 base; unmatched junction nucleotides: 5. Germline V lookup: CDR1 LNHDA, CDR2 SQIVND (reference sequence). The CDR3 contains 15 residues. CDR3 protein: CASSIWGQKNTEAFF. The CDR3 coding sequence is TGTGCCAGTAGTATCTGGGGACAGAAGAACACTGAAGCTTTCTTT.

The chain carries TRBV4-1 and TRBJ1-4; 9 nucleotides match TRBD1. Trimming at V came to 6 bases and at J to 2 bases, leaving 7 bases not matched to a gene. The CDR3 sequence is 16 residues long. Germline loops: CDR1 MGHRA, CDR2 YSYEKL. The CDR3, as DNA: TGCGCCAGCAGACAACAACAGGGGGCCACTAATGAAAAACTGTTTTTT. This gives the protein CASRQQQGATNEKLFF.

The chain employs TRBV11-2 and TRBJ1-3, with D uncertain. Germline V gives CDR1 SGHAT, CDR2 FQNNGV. The CDR3 is 14 amino acids. The V and J ends lost 3 bases and 1 base respectively, with 7 bases between them. CDR3 protein: CASSFFDSGNTIYF. The CDR3 nucleotides are TGTGCCAGCAGCTTTTTTGATTCTGGAAACACCATATATTTT. Full variable domain (outside the CDR3, taken from reference TRBV11-2 and TRBJ1-3): EAGVAQSPRYKIIEKRQSVAFWCNPISGHATLYWYQQILGQGPKLLIQFQNNGVVDDSQLPKDRFSAERLKGVDSTLKIQPAKLEDSAVYLCASSFFDSGNTIYFGEGSWLTVV.

V gene TRBV11-2 combines with J gene TRBJ2-7; D assignment may be TRBD1 or TRBD2 (5 bases each). Germline CDR1 SGHAT, CDR2 FQNNGV. The CDR3 runs to 13 residues. V was shortened by 6 bases and J by 3 bases, with 12 bases between the two germline ends. CDR3 residues: CASRGDGYYEQYF. In DNA form, the CDR3 reads TGTGCCAGCAGGGGGGACGGTTACTACGAGCAGTACTTC.

The chain combines TRBV7-2 with TRBJ2-1; D is unclear. From germline, CDR1 is SGHTA and CDR2 FQGNSA. Between the trimmed V and J ends, which lost 1 base and 9 bases, there was a span of 4 bases. The CDR3 contains 11 residues. Here the CDR3 DNA reads TGTGCCAGCAGCTTAGTCGGTGAGCAGTTCTTC. It encodes CASSLVGEQFF.

V gene TRBV6-6 combines with J gene TRBJ1-5, with 8 bases fitting TRBD1. This CDR3 is built from 16 residues. Per germline, CDR1 MNHNY and CDR2 SVGAGI (reference sequence). V lost 3 bases and J lost 1; bases outside the gene matches: 5. CDR3 nucleotide sequence: TGTGCCAGCAGTTATACCGGGACAGGAAGCAATCAGCCCCAGCATTTT. It is translated as CASSYTGTGSNQPQHF.

As to this clone: One end of the junction fails to match germline, which may point to a read error. The CDR3 reads CASSPRTSSQGTQYF. The CDR3 DNA sequence: TGTGCCAGCAGTCCGCGGACTAGCAGCCAAGGGACCCAGTACTTC. V and J are TRBV27 and TRBJ2-5; 8 bases match TRBD2. This CDR3 region has 15 residues. CDR1 is MNHEY and CDR2 is SMNVEV in the germline V gene (reference sequence).

There are a few counts of this clone. V gene TRBV27 combines with J gene TRBJ2-2; 8 nucleotides line up with TRBD2. V trimming: 2 bases; J trimming: 0 bases; junction bases outside the gene matches: 2. Germline loops: CDR1 MNHEY, CDR2 SMNVEV (reference sequence). There are 16 residues in the CDR3. CDR3 protein: CASSLQLAANTGELFF. In DNA, the CDR3 is TGTGCCAGCAGTTTACAACTAGCGGCGAACACCGGGGAGCTGTTTTTT.

This clone was counted a few times. The chain is built from TRBV29-1 and TRBJ1-2; possibly TRBD1 for D (5 bases). This CDR3 has 13 amino acids. Trimming cost V 6 bases and J 6 bases, with 17 bases left between them. Germline lookup yields CDR1 SQVTM and CDR2 ANQGSEA. The CDR3 DNA sequence: TGCAGCGTGGGGGGGTTCAAGGAAGATGGCTACACCTTC. Amino acid sequence: CSVGGFKEDGYTF.

Only one count was recorded for this clone. The CDR3, as DNA: TGTGCCTGGAGTGGACAGCCCTACGAGCAGTACTTC. It yields the protein CAWSGQPYEQYF. The chain recombines TRBV30 with TRBJ2-7; TRBD1 is a possible D gene (5 bases). The V end was cut by 1 base, the J end by 2 bases, with 6 bases between. The CDR3 runs to 12 residues. Germline V gene data show CDR1 as GTSNPN and CDR2 as SVGIG (reference sequence).

The chain couples TRBV29-1 to TRBJ2-5; 9 nucleotides agree with TRBD2. The DNA end is more similar to TRBJ2-7, so the J call may be wrong. Germline V gene sequence: CDR1 SQVTM, CDR2 ANQGSEA. CDR3 size: 14 residues. The CDR3 DNA reads as TGCAGCGTTGACATAGCGGGAGAAACCTACGAGCAGTACTTC. Its protein product is CSVDIAGETYEQYF.

This chain joins TRBV4-2 and TRBJ2-2; 12 bases align to TRBD2. The CDR3 is 20 amino acids. CDR1 and CDR2 from the germline V gene are LGHNA and YNFKEQ. The V gene end was trimmed by 2 bases and the J gene end by 2 bases; junction bases not matched to a gene: 12. CDR3 coding DNA: TGTGCCAGCAGCCAACCTGGAGGACTAGCGGGGTTTCTAAACACCGGGGAGCTGTTTTTT. Translated: CASSQPGGLAGFLNTGELFF.

The chain uses TRBV28 and TRBJ1-2; TRBD1 matches 7 bases. Germline values: CDR1 MDHEN, CDR2 SYDVKM. The CDR3 is 14 amino acids. The J segment lost 4 bases and the V segment lost 2 bases, leaving 4 bases of the junction unmatched. Here the CDR3 DNA reads TGTGCCAGCAGTTTAATGGGACAGAGCTATGGCTACACCTTC. Translated, it gives CASSLMGQSYGYTF.

The chain links TRBV6-6 to TRBJ1-4; D gene uncertain. The V end was cut by 0 bases, the J end by 4 bases, with 12 bases between. This CDR3 is built from 16 residues. Germline V gene data show CDR1 as MNHNY and CDR2 as SVGAGI (reference sequence). The CDR3 sequence: CASSYSSSRFNEKLFF. The CDR3 DNA is TGTGCCAGCAGTTACTCTTCCAGCCGTTTTAATGAAAAACTGTTTTTT.

V usage is TRBV5-4 and J usage is TRBJ2-5, with 9 positions matching TRBD1. Per germline, CDR1 SGHNT and CDR2 YYREEE (reference sequence). Unmatched junction bases numbered 13, after V lost 3 bases and J lost 4 bases. The CDR3 spans 17 residues. CDR3: CASSSAGGTGSLETQYF. In DNA, the CDR3 is TGTGCCAGCAGCTCCGCGGGCGGGACAGGGAGTTTAGAGACCCAGTACTTC.

The genes are TRBV7-2 and TRBJ2-1; D might be TRBD1 or TRBD2, each matching 5 bases. From germline, CDR1 is SGHTA and CDR2 FQGNSA. The ends were cut back, 5 bases at V and 5 bases at J, with 28 bases in the middle. This CDR3 contains 19 residues. DNA of the CDR3: TGTGCCAGCAGCCGTTCCGGGACGGGAACCCTCGGGGCGAACAATGAGCAGTTCTTC. It encodes CASSRSGTGTLGANNEQFF.